These 27 T cell receptor beta chains were all obtained from the same sample, sequenced in a study of blood T cell repertoires in COVID-19. Only in-frame clones appear in the TCRdb table, and some are missing; sequencing was by immunoSEQ multiplex PCR. The data show hundreds of thousands of clones, approximately 88% seen once. Sequenced material: peripheral blood. These receptor sequences come from a woman aged 45-59 years with COVID-19, enrolled during active disease.

The chain is built from TRBV7-9 and TRBJ1-2, with D unclear. Deletions cut 5 bases from V and 0 bases from J, with 16 bases between. The germline V gene has CDR1 SEHNR and CDR2 FQNEAQ (reference sequence). The CDR3 spans 16 residues. CDR3 nucleotide sequence: TGTGCCAGCAGCCACTCCGGGGTTGGGGCTAACTATGGCTACACCTTC. This gives the protein CASSHSGVGANYGYTF.

The CDR3 DNA follows: TGTGCCAGCAGCCAGACTAGAGGGGAGACCCAGTACTTC. This encodes CASSQTRGETQYF. This sequence joins TRBV12-3 or TRBV12-4 and TRBJ2-5, with D perhaps TRBD2 (6 bases). Trimming removed 6 bases at V and 5 bases at J, with 13 bases between. This CDR3 is built from 13 residues.

This sequence joins TRBV2 and TRBJ1-3; tentative D call: TRBD1 (6 bases). Trimming removed 5 bases from V and 4 bases from J, with 18 bases in between. CDR3 length: 16 amino acids. Germline lookup yields CDR1 SNHLY and CDR2 FYNNEI. CDR3 bases: TGTGCCAGCAGTCCCCGTGGGGGCTCCCCGGGAAACACCATATATTTT. Residues: CASSPRGGSPGNTIYF.

V and J are TRBV20-1 and TRBJ1-2; 7 bases line up with TRBD1. The CDR3 length is 11 residues. Germline V gene lookup returns CDR1 DFQATT and CDR2 SNEGSKA (reference sequence). Trimming at V came to 6 bases and at J to 8 bases, leaving 6 bases not matched to a gene. The chain's CDR3 is CSAPTGRGYTF. The CDR3 DNA reads as TGCAGTGCGCCGACAGGGAGAGGCTACACCTTC.

The J gene is TRBJ1-2, the V gene TRBV5-4, with D unresolved. Germline CDR1 and CDR2: SGHNT and YYREEE (reference sequence). The CDR3 has 13 residues. The V gene lost 3 bases and the J gene lost 6 bases, with 12 bases spanning the gap. CDR3 amino acids: CASSSSEADGYTF. In DNA form, the CDR3 reads TGTGCCAGCAGCTCTTCGGAGGCGGATGGCTACACCTTC.

This chain joins TRBV7-3 and TRBJ1-4; TRBD1 agrees at 11 bases. This CDR3 has 17 residues. J lost 6 bases, V lost 2 bases, and 8 bases had no gene match. Germline CDR1 and CDR2: SGHTA and FQGTGA. CDR3 loop: CASSLEGQGAHYEKLFF. DNA for the CDR3: TGTGCCAGCAGCTTAGAAGGACAGGGGGCTCATTATGAAAAACTGTTTTTT.

The CDR3 sequence: CASSESGGAGKLFF. The CDR3 DNA follows: TGTGCCAGCAGTGAATCGGGAGGTGCCGGAAAACTGTTTTTT. The chain couples TRBV6-1 to TRBJ1-4; D remains ambiguous. The V end lost 2 bases, the J end lost 10 bases, and 14 bases lay between the germline ends. Germline V gene data show CDR1 as MNHNS and CDR2 as SASEGT. CDR3 length: 14 residues.

This rearrangement joins TRBV7-2 to TRBJ2-5, with 7 bases lining up with TRBD1. From germline, CDR1 is SGHTA and CDR2 FQGNSA. J gave up 2 bases and V 5 bases, and 8 bases lay outside the gene matches. This CDR3 region has 15 residues. The CDR3 coding sequence is TGTGCCAGCAGCGCCGGACCGGGACAGCAAGAGACCCAGTACTTC. Its protein product is CASSAGPGQQETQYF.

The CDR3 is CASSSSGTGSNTQYF. The DNA for the CDR3 is TGTGCCAGCAGCTCCAGTGGGACAGGGTCCAATACGCAGTATTTT. The chain uses TRBV9 and TRBJ2-3; TRBD1 matches at 9 bases. The CDR3 covers 15 residues. V dropped 4 bases and J dropped 7; count of bases not matched to a gene: 10. CDR1 SGDLS and CDR2 YYNGEE come from the germline V gene.

J is TRBJ2-7 and V is TRBV25-1; TRBD2 matches 9 bases. The CDR3 totals 15 residues. The V and J ends lost 7 bases and 3 bases, in that order; junction bases with no gene match: 10. The germline V gene has CDR1 MGHDK and CDR2 SYGVNS. CDR3 coding DNA: TGTGCCAGCAATCCGAGCGGGGGGCTACTCTACGAGCAGTACTTC. This codes for CASNPSGGLLYEQYF.

The V and J genes are TRBV2 and TRBJ1-5, with TRBD1 matching over 7 bases. V gave up 9 bases and J gave up 6 bases; unmatched junction bases: 8. CDR3 size: 13 residues. Germline CDR1 reads SNHLY; CDR2 reads FYNNEI. The CDR3 sequence is CASRPRGSQPQHF. The CDR3 DNA reads as TGTGCCAGTAGGCCCAGGGGGAGTCAGCCCCAGCATTTT.

The V gene is TRBV14, the J gene TRBJ1-1, with D tentatively TRBD1 (6 bases). The CDR3 consists of 12 residues. Trimming cost V 4 bases and J 4 bases, with 7 bases left between them. Germline-derived CDR1 and CDR2 are SGHDN and FVKESK. The CDR3 DNA is TGTGCCAGCAGCCGAGGGGGCACTGAAGCTTTCTTT. It translates to CASSRGGTEAFF.

J is TRBJ2-1 and V is TRBV6-5; the D gene is possibly TRBD2 (7 bases). This CDR3 has 16 amino acids. Germline-derived CDR1 and CDR2 are MNHEY and SVGAGI. V dropped 4 bases and J dropped 9 bases, with 22 bases sitting between them. CDR3 residues: CASSFQGTGGGFEQFF. DNA for the CDR3: TGTGCCAGCAGTTTTCAGGGGACCGGCGGGGGCTTTGAGCAGTTCTTC.

CDR3 sequence: CASSYRTGQPQHF. CDR3 DNA: TGTGCCAGCAGTTATCGGACAGGACAGCCCCAGCATTTT. The chain links TRBV28 to TRBJ1-5; 7 bases fit TRBD1. V lost 4 bases to trimming and J lost 7 bases; unmatched junction nucleotides: 4. The germline V gene has CDR1 MDHEN and CDR2 SYDVKM. The CDR3 loop spans 13 amino acids.

This chain connects TRBV5-1 to TRBJ1-1; TRBD1 matches 8 bases. Germline CDR1 and CDR2: SGHRS and YFSETQ. J gave up 4 bases and V 4 bases, and 3 bases lay outside the gene matches. The CDR3 spans 13 residues. CDR3 bases: TGCGCCAGCAGCACTGGGACAGGCACTGAAGCTTTCTTT. It codes for CASSTGTGTEAFF. Full variable domain (remainder filled in from reference TRBV5-1 and TRBJ1-1): KAGVTQTPRYLIKTRGQQVTLSCSPISGHRSVSWYQQTPGQGLQFLFEYFSETQRNKGNFPGRFSGRQFSNSRSEMNVSTLELGDSALYLCASSTGTGTEAFFGQGTRLTVV.

V usage is TRBV7-3 and J usage is TRBJ2-3; 8 nucleotides align to TRBD2. The CDR3 runs to 16 residues. Looked up from germline, CDR1 is SGHTA and CDR2 is FQGTGA. The V segment lost 4 bases and the J segment 0 bases; nucleotides outside the gene matches: 6. The CDR3 region is CASSSGIAGSTDTQYF. DNA for the CDR3: TGTGCCAGCAGCTCCGGTATAGCGGGGAGCACAGATACGCAGTATTTT.

The V call is TRBV5-1, the J call TRBJ1-1; TRBD1 matches at 9 bases. The junction had 4 bases not matched to a gene; V was cut back by 1 base and J by 6 bases. The CDR3 totals 14 residues. From germline, CDR1 is SGHRS and CDR2 YFSETQ. CDR3 protein: CASSLSGQGPEAFF. The DNA of the CDR3 is TGCGCCAGCAGCTTGTCGGGACAGGGACCTGAAGCTTTCTTT. The full variable domain, in which reference TRBV5-1 and TRBJ1-1 provide the parts outside the CDR3, is KAGVTQTPRYLIKTRGQQVTLSCSPISGHRSVSWYQQTPGQGLQFLFEYFSETQRNKGNFPGRFSGRQFSNSRSEMNVSTLELGDSALYLCASSLSGQGPEAFFGQGTRLTVV.

This clone has just one count. The V and J genes are TRBV7-3 and TRBJ1-1; D gene unclear. The CDR3 has 13 amino acids. Trimming cost V 3 bases and J 2 bases, with 7 bases left between them. The germline gives CDR1 SGHTA, CDR2 FQGTGA. CDR3 sequence reads: CASSFSGNTEAFF. In nucleotides, the CDR3 is TGTGCCAGCAGCTTTTCGGGTAACACTGAAGCTTTCTTT.

For this clone: The final CDR3 position lacks the conserved phenylalanine or tryptophan, pointing to a likely read error. The limits of the CDR3 on the DNA are not certain, so only TCRdb's listed CDR3 is given. The J gene is TRBJ2-7, the V gene TRBV28; the table calls TRBD2, which could not be checked here. The CDR3 has 15 amino acids, counting both end residues. Germline V gene lookup returns CDR1 MDHEN and CDR2 SYDVKM. CDR3: CASSSQTRSYIAVPH.

This sequence joins TRBV3-1 (or the pseudogene TRBV3-2) and TRBJ2-1, with TRBD2 identical over 10 bases. The CDR3 totals 15 residues. Looked up from germline, CDR1 is LGHDT and CDR2 is YNNKEL (reference sequence). With V trimmed by 5 bases and J by 7 bases, 8 bases remained unmatched. CDR3 DNA: TGTGCCAGCAGCGCAACCGGGACTAGCGCAAATGAGCAGTTCTTC. Amino acids: CASSATGTSANEQFF.

V gene TRBV7-2 combines with J gene TRBJ2-3; 13 bases map to TRBD2. The V gene's germline CDR1 is SGHTA and CDR2 FQGNSA. This CDR3 region has 18 residues. Trimming cost V 5 bases and J 0 bases; bases outside gene matches: 8. The DNA for the CDR3 is TGTGCCAGCAGCGACGGACTAGCGGGGGCACCTAGCACAGATACGCAGTATTTT. Translation: CASSDGLAGAPSTDTQYF.

This clone appeared once. V and J are TRBV6-5 and TRBJ2-7, with 7 bases lining up with TRBD1. Germline V gene lookup returns CDR1 MNHEY and CDR2 SVGAGI. After removal of 6 bases from V and 7 bases from J, the junction contained 12 bases not matched to a gene. This CDR3 comprises 14 residues. The CDR3 loop is CASSPGQPLWEQYF. CDR3 coding DNA: TGTGCCAGCAGCCCGGGACAGCCTCTGTGGGAGCAGTACTTC.

The chain carries TRBV5-4 and TRBJ1-1, with D possibly matching TRBD1 (5 bases). The CDR3 contains 14 residues. Per the germline V gene, CDR1 is SGHNT and CDR2 is YYREEE (reference sequence). V shed 3 bases and J shed 5 bases, with 14 bases lying between them. The CDR3 spells CASSSVGGRTEAFF. For the CDR3, the DNA is TGTGCCAGCAGCTCGGTGGGGGGTCGGACTGAAGCTTTCTTT.

CDR3 sequence (DNA): TGTGCCAGCTCACCAGGCACGTTGCGGGGGGGCCGAGAGACCCAGTACTTC. Translating it yields CASSPGTLRGGRETQYF. The genes are TRBV18 and TRBJ2-5; 9 bases map to TRBD2. The CDR3 totals 17 residues. The trim removed 2 bases at V and 4 bases at J, leaving 11 bases unmatched. Germline V gene data show CDR1 as KGHSH and CDR2 as LQKENI.

The genes are TRBV19 and TRBJ1-1; TRBD1 matches 10 bases. Per germline, CDR1 LNHDA and CDR2 SQIVND (reference sequence). This CDR3 has 13 residues. Trimming took 1 base from V and 11 from J; bases not matched to a gene: 4. CDR3 bases: TGTGCCAGTAGTATAGCGACAGGGGGCAGCGCTTTCTTT. It codes for CASSIATGGSAFF.

This chain uses TRBV11-2 with TRBJ2-3; 10 bases align to TRBD1. The CDR3 has 16 residues. From germline, CDR1 is SGHAT and CDR2 FQNNGV. J gave up 9 bases and V 5 bases, and 14 bases lay outside the gene matches. CDR3 loop: CASSTQTGGDLRTQYF. Here the CDR3 DNA reads TGTGCCAGCAGCACCCAGACAGGGGGCGATCTGCGGACGCAGTATTTT.

This chain links TRBV7-9 with TRBJ1-2; D not resolved. The CDR3 has 15 residues. The V gene lost 3 bases and the J gene lost 4 bases, with 15 bases spanning the gap. The germline CDR1 and CDR2 sequences are SEHNR and FQNEAQ (reference sequence). The CDR3 region is CASSFSGGRPYGYTF. The CDR3 DNA follows: TGTGCCAGCAGCTTCTCAGGAGGCAGGCCCTATGGCTACACCTTC.